One and the same sample provided the 16 T cell receptor beta chains below, sequenced in a study of beta chain features in type 1 diabetes. What was sequenced were expressed TCRB transcripts, since all of the isolated RNA had been reverse transcribed. Generated by immunoSEQ multiplex PCR, the TCRdb table keeps only in-frame clones and is missing some. This sample has roughly 60,000 clones, with over 50% found just once. The sample comprised Tregs from blood. Source of these receptors: a woman aged 18-29 years in good health.

The chain recombines TRBV6-5 with TRBJ2-7; 8 positions agree with TRBD1. V shed 8 bases and J 5 bases; nucleotides not matched to a gene: 11. The germline V gene has CDR1 MNHEY and CDR2 SVGAGI. This CDR3 is built from 14 residues. The CDR3 DNA sequence: TGTGCCAGCCGCATTGGACAGGGTATCAACGAGCAGTACTTC. The encoded protein is CASRIGQGINEQYF.

V and J are TRBV5-4 and TRBJ1-2, with D perhaps TRBD1 (5 bases). Trimming took off 3 bases at V and 2 bases at J, with 17 bases between the two ends. The CDR3 is made up of 16 amino acids. Per the germline V gene, CDR1 is SGHNT and CDR2 is YYREEE (reference sequence). The CDR3 DNA sequence: TGTGCCAGCAGCTCCCCATCAGGGCCCCCCAACTATGGCTACACCTTC. The encoded protein is CASSSPSGPPNYGYTF.

The chain combines TRBV11-2 with TRBJ1-2, with D unclear. The CDR3 spans 15 residues. V was pared by 1 base and J by 7 bases, with 16 bases between. Germline V gene sequence: CDR1 SGHAT, CDR2 FQNNGV. The CDR3 sequence is CASSLVSGVELGYTF. For the CDR3, the DNA is TGTGCCAGCAGCTTAGTCTCCGGAGTCGAACTTGGCTACACCTTC.

The chain recombines TRBV18 with TRBJ1-1; possible D gene TRBD1, 6 bases. Germline CDR1 is KGHSH and CDR2 is LQKENI. The V gene lost 6 bases and the J gene lost 5 bases, with 16 bases spanning the gap. CDR3 length: 14 amino acids. The CDR3 DNA follows: TGTGCCAGCTCCCAGGGACAAGTGGGGACTGAAGCTTTCTTT. It yields the protein CASSQGQVGTEAFF.

The chain is built from TRBV7-9 and TRBJ2-2, with a tentative D call TRBD1 (6 bases). V dropped 5 bases and J dropped 6 bases, with 19 bases sitting between them. This CDR3 spans 16 amino acids. Germline lookup yields CDR1 SEHNR and CDR2 FQNEAQ (reference sequence). In DNA form, the CDR3 reads TGTGCCAGCAGCCTGAGGCGGACGGGACACGCCGGGGAGCTGTTTTTT. This gives the protein CASSLRRTGHAGELFF.

V usage is TRBV10-3 and J usage is TRBJ1-5; a possible D gene is TRBD1 (6 bases). Germline V lookup: CDR1 ENHRY, CDR2 SYGVKD. There are 13 residues in the CDR3. The V end lost 8 bases, the J end lost 6 bases, and 14 bases lay between the germline ends. The CDR3 sequence is CAIGGGLGQPQHF. CDR3 in DNA: TGTGCCATCGGCGGGGGCTTGGGTCAGCCCCAGCATTTT.

The gene calls are TRBV9 and TRBJ2-7, with D possibly TRBD1 on 6 matching bases. Germline CDR1 is SGDLS and CDR2 is YYNGEE. V was cut by 4 bases and J by 2 bases, with 13 bases left in between. This CDR3 has 14 amino acids. DNA of the CDR3: TGTGCCAGCAGCCTAGAGGGGGAGCCCTACGAGCAGTACTTC. Protein sequence: CASSLEGEPYEQYF.

The chain links TRBV7-2 to TRBJ2-5; the match to TRBD2 covers 7 bases. The CDR3 loop spans 14 amino acids. Germline trimming cut 2 bases from V and 4 bases from J; bases unmatched to any gene: 4. CDR1 SGHTA and CDR2 FQGNSA come from the germline V gene. DNA for the CDR3: TGTGCCAGCAGCTTAAGACTAGCTGGAGAGACCCAGTACTTC. Encoded protein: CASSLRLAGETQYF.

This clone was seen a handful of times. The V and J genes are TRBV7-2 and TRBJ1-5; 8 bases map to TRBD1. Losses at the gene ends were 2 bases for V and 6 bases for J; bases not matched to a gene: 6. There are 15 residues in the CDR3. Germline V gene sequence: CDR1 SGHTA, CDR2 FQGNSA. CDR3 residues: CASSLSWTGIQPQHF. The CDR3 bases are TGTGCCAGCAGCTTAAGCTGGACAGGGATTCAGCCCCAGCATTTT.

The chain links TRBV19 to TRBJ1-2; weak D call: TRBD1 (6 bases). Trimming cost V 3 bases and J 5 bases, with 28 bases left between them. The CDR3 is 19 residues long. Germline V gene lookup returns CDR1 LNHDA and CDR2 SQIVND (reference sequence). In DNA, the CDR3 is TGTGCCAGTAGTATCATGAGGGGGAGAGAATCCACTGCTGGGTATGGCTACACCTTC. This sequence encodes CASSIMRGRESTAGYGYTF.

This chain connects TRBV4-1 to TRBJ1-1, with a possible D match to TRBD1 (5 bases). V gave up 0 bases and J gave up 0 bases, with 11 bases separating them. The CDR3 runs to 16 residues. CDR1 and CDR2 from the germline V gene are MGHRA and YSYEKL. The CDR3 DNA is TGCGCCAGCAGCCAAGATTTTTCAGGGATGAACACTGAAGCTTTCTTT. Residues: CASSQDFSGMNTEAFF.

V usage is TRBV5-1 and J usage is TRBJ2-4; D may be TRBD1 (6 bases). V lost 1 base to trimming and J lost 7 bases, with 6 bases between them. CDR3 length: 12 amino acids. Per germline, CDR1 SGHRS and CDR2 YFSETQ. The CDR3 sequence: CASSLQGNIQYF. The DNA for the CDR3 is TGCGCCAGCAGCTTGCAGGGGAACATTCAGTACTTC.

The chain joins TRBV7-9 to TRBJ2-3, with 11 bases aligning to TRBD2. The CDR3 consists of 16 residues. The germline CDR1 and CDR2 sequences are SEHNR and FQNEAQ (reference sequence). V was clipped by 1 base and J by 4 bases; unmatched bases: 4. CDR3 residues: CASSLGLAGTADTQYF. CDR3 DNA sequence: TGTGCCAGCAGCTTAGGACTAGCGGGAACAGCAGATACGCAGTATTTT.

This clone was observed a single time. This chain connects TRBV5-4 to TRBJ1-2; the match to TRBD1 covers 7 bases. Looked up from germline, CDR1 is SGHNT and CDR2 is YYREEE (reference sequence). The CDR3 runs 15 residues. The junction had 10 bases not matched to a gene; V was cut back by 1 base and J by 7 bases. CDR3 sequence (DNA): TGTGCCAGCAGCTTGTTTAGCGGGACAGCTTTTGGCTACACCTTC. It codes for CASSLFSGTAFGYTF.

This clone was recorded only once. The chain links TRBV29-1 to TRBJ2-1; TRBD2 agrees at 13 bases. The CDR3 has 18 amino acids. Germline lookup yields CDR1 SQVTM and CDR2 ANQGSEA. Trimming took 4 bases from V and 2 from J; bases not matched to a gene: 11. The DNA of the CDR3 is TGCAGCGTTGTAGGAACTAGCGGGAGGGCCGCGGCCTACAATGAGCAGTTCTTC. Translating it yields CSVVGTSGRAAAYNEQFF.

The gene calls are TRBV7-2 and TRBJ2-7; 11 bases fit TRBD2. From germline, CDR1 is SGHTA and CDR2 FQGNSA. Unmatched junction bases numbered 6, after V lost 2 bases and J lost 9 bases. This CDR3 spans 14 amino acids. The CDR3 sequence is CASSLTSGRLRQYF. For the CDR3, the DNA is TGTGCCAGCAGCTTAACTAGCGGGAGACTACGGCAGTACTTC.